In its sample, the clone carrying this T cell receptor beta chain was seen many times. The record originates from a study of CD8+CD57+ T cells in acquired aplastic anemia. Patients sequenced had flow cytometry evidence of CD8+CD57+ cell expansion. According to the study, genomic DNA was the template for TCR beta VDJ and CDR3 profiling. Via MiXCR, TCRdb re-called the reads, giving one row per CDR3 protein. The profile covers approximately 220,000 distinct CDR3 sequences, with approximately 51% appearing a single time and nearly 20% taken by the ten largest. CDR3 length: 12 residues. Per the germline V gene, CDR1 is DFQATT and CDR2 is SNEGSKA (reference sequence). The V and J ends lost 5 bases and 6 bases, in that order; junction bases with no gene match: 6.

Sequenced material: sorted CD4+, CD8+, or CD8+CD57+ T cells (not recorded which) from PBMCs. The sequence was obtained from a human donor with aplastic anemia. V is TRBV20-1 and J is TRBJ2-7; TRBD2 matches at 8 bases. CDR3 sequence: CSAWTSLSEQYF. The CDR3 bases are TGCAGTGCTTGGACTAGCTTAAGCGAGCAGTACTTC.